Listed below are T cell receptor beta chains from one sample, sequenced in a study of blood T cell repertoires in COVID-19. Clones were sequenced by immunoSEQ multiplex PCR, and TCRdb holds only the in-frame ones, with some missing. This table has fewer than 30,000 clones, about 80% appearing once. Sample: peripheral blood. These receptor sequences come from a man between 70 and 80 years old with active COVID-19. Both conserved end residues are part of each CDR3. D genes are given only for firm matches. Not all rows give a size; the values are once, few, many and, for expanded clones, a class.

V gene	D gene	clone size	J gene	CDR3 DNA	CDR3 protein
TRBV9	.	.	TRBJ2-3	TGTGCCAGCAGCACAGCCCAAATGCAGGCAGATACGCAGTATTTT	CASSTAQMQADTQYF
TRBV10-3	TRBD1	.	TRBJ1-2	TGTGCCATCAGTGAGGGGGGACAGACTAACTATGGCTACACCTTC	CAISEGGQTNYGYTF
TRBV6-4	.	once	TRBJ2-6	TGTGCCAGCCGAGAGTCTGGGGCCAACGTCCTGACTTTC	CASRESGANVLTF
TRBV3-1/TRBV3-2	TRBD2	.	TRBJ2-3	TGTGCCAGCAGCCAATCCACTGCGGGGGGGGATACGCAGTATTTT	CASSQSTAGGDTQYF
TRBV11-2	.	.	TRBJ1-2	TGTGCCAGCAGCTCCGCGGGGGGAGGTAGTTGGTACACCTTC	CASSSAGGGSWYTF
TRBV6-5	.	.	TRBJ2-2	TGTGCCACTAGGGGGACCGGGGAGCTGTTTTTT	CATRGTGELFF
TRBV5-4	.	.	TRBJ2-7	TGTGCCAGCAGCTTGGGCAGGGTCTCCTACGAGCAGTACTTC	CASSLGRVSYEQYF
TRBV12-5	.	once	TRBJ2-1	TGTGCTAAAGACAGTTATGGGAACAATGAGCAGTTCTTC	CAKDSYGNNEQFF
TRBV7-9	.	.	TRBJ2-3	TGTGCCAGCAGCTTCGGGGCAGATACGCAGTATTTT	CASSFGADTQYF
TRBV7-9	.	.	TRBJ1-2	TGTGCCAGCAGCTTAGTAGTTTCTTCCTGGGTAGGAGACTATGGCTACACCTTC	CASSLVVSSWVGDYGYTF
TRBV4-2	.	.	TRBJ2-1	TGTGCCAGCAGCCCTTTAGGGACACAAGCGAATGAGCAGTTCTTC	CASSPLGTQANEQFF
TRBV9	TRBD2	once	TRBJ2-1	TGTGCCAGCAGCGTAGAGGTTGCGGGGGTCGACAATGAGCAGTTCTTC	CASSVEVAGVDNEQFF
TRBV28	.	.	TRBJ1-6	TGTGCCATAGGACAGTATAATTCACCCCTCCACTTT	CAIGQYNSPLHF
TRBV28	TRBD1	.	TRBJ1-2	TGTGCCAGCAGTTTCCCTACAGGGACAGGGTCTGGCTACACCTTC	CASSFPTGTGSGYTF
TRBV5-6	.	few	TRBJ1-5	TGTGCCAGCAGCCTCCGACAGGTTAGGGGCAATCAGCCCCAGCATTTT	CASSLRQVRGNQPQHF
TRBV7-9	.	.	TRBJ2-1	TGTGCCAGCGGAGGGGGGGGCTACAATGAGCAGTTCTTC	CASGGGGYNEQFF
TRBV7-9	.	.	TRBJ2-2	TGTGCCAGCAGCCTTTACAGGGCCGGGGAGCTGTTTTTT	CASSLYRAGELFF
TRBV7-3	.	.	TRBJ2-1	TGTGCCAGCCAGCTAAGCAGGGTTAGTGAGCAGTTCTTC	CASQLSRVSEQFF
TRBV3-1/TRBV3-2	TRBD2	.	TRBJ2-3	TGTGCCAGCAGTCTCCCGACTAGCGGGGGGGCCACAGATACGCAGTATTTT	CASSLPTSGGATDTQYF
TRBV2	TRBD2	.	TRBJ2-1	TGTGCCAGCAGTCTAACTAGCGGGGGCGAGCAGTTCTTC	CASSLTSGGEQFF
TRBV7-2	.	.	TRBJ2-5	TGTGCCAGCAGCTCCACTAAAGACCAGTACTTC	CASSSTKDQYF
TRBV13	.	.	TRBJ1-3	TGTGCCAGCAGCTTTAGGGGATCTGGAAACACCATATATTTT	CASSFRGSGNTIYF
TRBV21-1	.	.	TRBJ2-7	TGTGCCAGCAGCCGGGGGTCGGGGGACAGGGACCCACACTACGAGCAGTACTTC	CASSRGSGDRDPHYEQYF
TRBV5-1	TRBD1	.	TRBJ2-3	TGCGCCAGCAGTGTTCCGGGACAGGTTCTTGAAAGCGCAGATACGCAGTATTTT	CASSVPGQVLESADTQYF
TRBV4-1	TRBD2	.	TRBJ2-3	TGCGCCAGCAGAGGGACTACCTCTAGCACAGATACGCAGTATTTT	CASRGTTSSTDTQYF
TRBV5-1	TRBD1	.	TRBJ1-3	TGCGCCAGCAGCTTGAGGAATAGAGACAGGGAAAGGAAGGGAAACACCATATATTTT	CASSLRNRDRERKGNTIYF
TRBV5-1	.	.	TRBJ2-3	TGCGCCAGCAGCTTGGCGGCAGTGACTAGCACAGATACGCAGTATTTT	CASSLAAVTSTDTQYF
TRBV18	TRBD1	few	TRBJ1-6	TGTGCCAGCTCCCCCACCCGACAGGGGGCAAATTCACCCCTCCACTTT	CASSPTRQGANSPLHF